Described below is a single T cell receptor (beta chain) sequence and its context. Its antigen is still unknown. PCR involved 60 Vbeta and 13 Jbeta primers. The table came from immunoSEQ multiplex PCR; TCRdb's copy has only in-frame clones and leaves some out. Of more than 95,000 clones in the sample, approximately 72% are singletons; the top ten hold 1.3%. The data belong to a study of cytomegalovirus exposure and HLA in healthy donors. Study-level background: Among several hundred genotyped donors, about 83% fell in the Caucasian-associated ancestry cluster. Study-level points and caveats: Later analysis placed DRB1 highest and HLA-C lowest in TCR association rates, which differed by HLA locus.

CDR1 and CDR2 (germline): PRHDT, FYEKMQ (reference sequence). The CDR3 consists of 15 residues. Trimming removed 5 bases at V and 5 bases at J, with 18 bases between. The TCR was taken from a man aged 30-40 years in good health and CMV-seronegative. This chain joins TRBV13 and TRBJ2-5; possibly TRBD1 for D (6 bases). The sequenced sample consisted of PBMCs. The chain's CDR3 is CASSPRQAPAETQYF. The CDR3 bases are TGTGCCAGCAGCCCCCGACAGGCCCCCGCCGAGACCCAGTACTTC.